Presented here are 18 T cell receptor beta chains from one specimen sequenced in a study of blood T cell repertoires in COVID-19. Repertoires were generated with immunoSEQ multiplex PCR, while TCRdb's copy carries only in-frame clones and drops some. The sample has about 27,000 clones; roughly 85% are singletons. The sequenced sample was peripheral blood. These receptors were collected from a woman between 45 and 65 years old with active COVID-19.

The genes are TRBV3-1 (or the pseudogene TRBV3-2) and TRBJ2-7; possibly TRBD2 for D (5 bases). Germline-derived CDR1 and CDR2 are LGHDT and YNNKEL (reference sequence). The V and J ends lost 0 bases and 6 bases respectively, with 21 bases between them. The CDR3 contains 17 residues. The CDR3 region has the DNA TGTGCCAGCAGCCAAGATTGGGGTCTGCGAGGAGGAGGCGAGCAGTACTTC. Protein sequence: CASSQDWGLRGGGEQYF.

The genes are TRBV6-5 and TRBJ1-2, with D possibly matching TRBD1 (5 bases). CDR3 length: 13 residues. Trimming removed 5 bases at V and 10 bases at J, with 17 bases between. From germline, CDR1 is MNHEY and CDR2 SVGAGI. For the CDR3, the DNA is TGTGCCAGCAGTCCTTCCCAGGGTGGCGACTACACCTTC. It codes for CASSPSQGGDYTF.

V usage is TRBV9 and J usage is TRBJ2-3; 7 bases map to TRBD1. Trimming took 0 bases from V and 5 from J; bases not matched to a gene: 6. The CDR3 loop spans 15 amino acids. Germline CDR1 reads SGDLS; CDR2 reads YYNGEE. DNA of the CDR3: TGTGCCAGCAGCGTAGAGGGGGCGTTCGTAGATACGCAGTATTTT. Residues: CASSVEGAFVDTQYF.

The table lists this clone with a few counts. This sequence joins TRBV2 and TRBJ1-5; the D is unclear. The CDR3 covers 15 residues. Trimming removed 6 bases at V and 1 base at J, with 13 bases between. In germline, CDR1 is SNHLY, CDR2 FYNNEI. The CDR3 here is CASSEIYSSNQPQHF. The CDR3 region has the DNA TGTGCCAGCAGCGAGATATACAGCAGCAATCAGCCCCAGCATTTT.

This clone showed up just a few times. This chain uses TRBV4-1 with TRBJ2-1; D unclear. CDR3 size: 15 residues. V was clipped by 0 bases and J by 4 bases, with 10 bases between them. The V gene's germline CDR1 is MGHRA and CDR2 YSYEKL. In nucleotides, the CDR3 is TGCGCCAGCAGCCAAGACCCAGTCCCGTACAATGAGCAGTTCTTC. Its protein product is CASSQDPVPYNEQFF.

The chain carries TRBV28 and TRBJ1-3, with D perhaps matching TRBD1 (5 bases). CDR3 size: 13 residues. Germline V lookup: CDR1 MDHEN, CDR2 SYDVKM. Between the trimmed V and J ends, which lost 7 bases and 5 bases, there was a span of 12 bases. CDR3 region: CASTPGLRNTIYF. Here the CDR3 DNA reads TGTGCCAGCACCCCGGGACTACGAAACACCATATATTTT.

The CDR3 spells CASSIRGVQRGNTGELFF. CDR3 coding DNA: TGTGCCAGCAGCATAAGGGGGGTCCAGCGGGGGAACACCGGGGAGCTGTTTTTT. The chain has TRBV7-8 and TRBJ2-2; D is perhaps TRBD2 (7 bases). Germline CDR1 SGHVS, CDR2 FQNEAQ. Deletions cut 5 bases from V and 1 base from J, with 20 bases between. The CDR3 runs to 18 residues.

This clone was detected only once. The chain uses TRBV2 and TRBJ2-5, with TRBD1 matching 7 bases. The CDR3 spans 12 residues. V was clipped by 9 bases and J by 4 bases; unmatched bases: 5. CDR1 and CDR2 (germline): SNHLY, FYNNEI. The chain's CDR3 is CARRQGPETQYF. The CDR3 coding sequence is TGTGCCAGGAGACAGGGCCCAGAGACCCAGTACTTC.

This rearrangement joins TRBV2 to TRBJ2-2, with D perhaps TRBD1 (6 bases). V shed 8 bases and J shed 4 bases, with 11 bases lying between them. CDR3 length equals 13 residues. From germline, CDR1 is SNHLY and CDR2 FYNNEI. Written as DNA, the CDR3 is TGTGCCAGCCGTAGGGGGATCACCGGGGAGCTGTTTTTT. It translates to CASRRGITGELFF.

The chain uses TRBV18 and TRBJ2-7; a possible D gene is TRBD1 (6 bases). CDR1 and CDR2 from the germline V gene are KGHSH and LQKENI. Trimming removed 2 bases from V and 2 bases from J, with 10 bases in between. The CDR3 loop spans 14 amino acids. CDR3 bases: TGTGCCAGCTCACCAGATAGACAGGCCTACGAGCAGTACTTC. This sequence encodes CASSPDRQAYEQYF.

This chain links TRBV6-5 with TRBJ2-6; D perhaps matches TRBD1 (6 bases). Germline-derived CDR1 and CDR2 are MNHEY and SVGAGI. The V and J ends lost 6 bases and 3 bases respectively, with 12 bases between them. The CDR3 contains 15 residues. The CDR3 DNA sequence: TGTGCCAGCAGGCGCAACAGGGTTGGGGCCAACGTCCTGACTTTC. It codes for CASRRNRVGANVLTF.

This clone was detected only once. The rearrangement joins TRBV15 to TRBJ2-7, with 8 bases fitting TRBD1. The V gene's germline CDR1 is LNHNV and CDR2 YYDKDF (reference sequence). V shed 5 bases, J shed 2 bases, and the junction held 11 bases outside the gene matches. The length of the CDR3 is 16 residues. CDR3 DNA sequence: TGTGCCACCAGCCCTCGTTCCGGGACAGGAGCCTACGAGCAGTACTTC. It is translated as CATSPRSGTGAYEQYF.

The V and J genes are TRBV19 and TRBJ2-7; 8 bases map to TRBD2. J was trimmed by 3 bases and V by 2 bases; bases with no gene match: 3. CDR3 length: 14 amino acids. The V gene's germline CDR1 is LNHDA and CDR2 SQIVND (reference sequence). CDR3 sequence reads: CASSIKRESYEQYF. The CDR3 bases are TGTGCCAGTAGTATAAAGCGGGAGAGCTACGAGCAGTACTTC. The full variable domain, rest sourced from reference TRBV19 and TRBJ2-7, is DGGITQSPKYLFRKEGQNVTLSCEQNLNHDAMYWYRQDPGQGLRLIYYSQIVNDFQKGDIAEGYSVSREKKESFPLTVTSAQKNPTAFYLCASSIKRESYEQYFGPGTRLTVT.

The J gene is TRBJ1-6, the V gene TRBV28; weak D call: TRBD1 (6 bases). Per germline, CDR1 MDHEN and CDR2 SYDVKM. The V end lost 5 bases, the J end lost 9 bases, and 14 bases lay between the germline ends. There are 14 residues in the CDR3. CDR3 in amino acids: CASSAAGEGSPLHF. CDR3 in DNA: TGTGCCAGCAGTGCAGCAGGGGAGGGTTCACCCCTCCACTTT.

This clone showed up just once. The rearrangement uses TRBV13 and TRBJ2-1, with 10 bases that match TRBD2. Germline CDR1 is PRHDT and CDR2 is FYEKMQ (reference sequence). The CDR3 is 16 amino acids. The J segment lost 4 bases and the V segment lost 3 bases, leaving 6 bases of the junction unmatched. The CDR3, as DNA: TGTGCCAGCAGCTTCCCACTAGCGGGATTATACAATGAGCAGTTCTTC. Amino acid sequence: CASSFPLAGLYNEQFF.

The chain carries TRBV29-1 and TRBJ1-1; D possibly corresponds to TRBD1 (5 bases). V lost 3 bases and J lost 5, with 13 bases in between. CDR1 is SQVTM and CDR2 is ANQGSEA in the germline V gene. The CDR3 is 13 amino acids. The CDR3 loop reads CSVDGGRGTEAFF. Here the CDR3 DNA reads TGCAGCGTTGACGGGGGACGGGGTACTGAAGCTTTCTTT.

The rearrangement joins TRBV5-1 to TRBJ2-2; perhaps TRBD1 as D (5 bases). The V gene's germline CDR1 is SGHRS and CDR2 YFSETQ. The V and J ends lost 0 bases and 4 bases respectively, with 13 bases between them. The CDR3 runs 16 residues. The CDR3 here is CASSLAPTGPTGELFF. DNA for the CDR3: TGCGCCAGCAGCTTGGCCCCCACAGGACCCACCGGGGAGCTGTTTTTT.

This chain connects TRBV9 to TRBJ2-1; TRBD2 matches at 9 bases. CDR1 SGDLS and CDR2 YYNGEE come from the germline V gene. The CDR3 has 18 amino acids. V shed 1 base, J shed 1 base, and the junction held 9 bases outside the gene matches. As DNA, the CDR3 is TGTGCCAGCAGCGTATCGGTACTTAGCGGGGGATCCTACAATGAGCAGTTCTTC. Encoded protein: CASSVSVLSGGSYNEQFF.